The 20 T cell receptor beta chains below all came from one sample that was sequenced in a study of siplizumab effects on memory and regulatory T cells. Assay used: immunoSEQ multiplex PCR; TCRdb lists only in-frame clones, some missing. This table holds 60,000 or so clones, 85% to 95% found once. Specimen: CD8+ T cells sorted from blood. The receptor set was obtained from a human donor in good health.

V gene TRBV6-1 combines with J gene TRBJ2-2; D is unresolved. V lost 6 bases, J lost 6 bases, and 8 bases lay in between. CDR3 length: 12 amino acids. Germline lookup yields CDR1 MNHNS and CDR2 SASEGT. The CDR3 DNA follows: TGTGCCAGCAGCGTTAGGTCCGGGGAGCTGTTTTTT. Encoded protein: CASSVRSGELFF.

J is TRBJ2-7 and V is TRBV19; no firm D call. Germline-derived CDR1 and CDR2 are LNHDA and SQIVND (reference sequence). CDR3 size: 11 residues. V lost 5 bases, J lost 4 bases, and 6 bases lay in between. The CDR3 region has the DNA TGTGCCAGTAGTGATGTATACGAGCAGTACTTC. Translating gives CASSDVYEQYF.

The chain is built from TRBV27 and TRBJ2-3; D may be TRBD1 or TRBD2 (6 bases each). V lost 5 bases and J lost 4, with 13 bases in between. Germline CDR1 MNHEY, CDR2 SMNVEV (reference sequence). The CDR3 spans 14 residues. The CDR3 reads CASSILRGADTQYF. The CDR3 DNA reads TGTGCCAGCAGTATCTTGAGGGGGGCAGATACGCAGTATTTT.

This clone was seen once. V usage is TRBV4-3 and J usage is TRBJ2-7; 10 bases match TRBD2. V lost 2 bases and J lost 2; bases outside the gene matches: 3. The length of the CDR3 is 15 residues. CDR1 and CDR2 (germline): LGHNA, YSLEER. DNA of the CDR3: TGCGCCAGCAGCCAACTAGCGGGAGACACCTACGAGCAGTACTTC. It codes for CASSQLAGDTYEQYF.

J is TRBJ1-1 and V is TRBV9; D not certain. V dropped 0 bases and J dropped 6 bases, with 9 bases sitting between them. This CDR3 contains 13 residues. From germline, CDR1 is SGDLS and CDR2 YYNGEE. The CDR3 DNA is TGTGCCAGCAGCGTAGGAGGAGGGTCTGAAGCTTTCTTT. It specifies CASSVGGGSEAFF. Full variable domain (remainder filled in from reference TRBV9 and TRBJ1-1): DSGVTQTPKHLITATGQRVTLRCSPRSGDLSVYWYQQSLDQGLQFLIQYYNGEERAKGNILERFSAQQFPDLHSELNLSSLELGDSALYFCASSVGGGSEAFFGQGTRLTVV.

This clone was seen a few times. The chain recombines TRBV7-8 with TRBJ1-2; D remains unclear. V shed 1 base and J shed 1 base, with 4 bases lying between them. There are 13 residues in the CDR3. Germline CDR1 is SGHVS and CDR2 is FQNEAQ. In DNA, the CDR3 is TGTGCCAGCAGCTTAGACCTTAACTATGGCTACACCTTC. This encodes CASSLDLNYGYTF.

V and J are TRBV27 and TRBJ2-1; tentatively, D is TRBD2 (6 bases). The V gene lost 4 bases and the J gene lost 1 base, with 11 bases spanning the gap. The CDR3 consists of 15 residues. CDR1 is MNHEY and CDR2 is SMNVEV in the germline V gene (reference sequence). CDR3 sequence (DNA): TGTGCCAGCAGTTCCCGGGACTCTTCCTACAATGAGCAGTTCTTC. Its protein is CASSSRDSSYNEQFF.

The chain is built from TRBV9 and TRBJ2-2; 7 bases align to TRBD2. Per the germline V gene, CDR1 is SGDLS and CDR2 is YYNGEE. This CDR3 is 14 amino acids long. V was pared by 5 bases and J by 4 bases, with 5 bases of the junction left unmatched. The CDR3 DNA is TGTGCCAGCAGGTCCGCGGGAGTCACCGGGGAGCTGTTTTTT. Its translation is CASRSAGVTGELFF.

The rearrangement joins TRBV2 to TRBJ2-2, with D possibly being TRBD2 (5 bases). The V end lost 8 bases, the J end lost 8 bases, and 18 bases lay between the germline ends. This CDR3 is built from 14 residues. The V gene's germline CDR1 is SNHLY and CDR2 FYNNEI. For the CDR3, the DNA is TGTGCCAGCGCCATGAGGGTCGGATATGGGGAGCTGTTTTTT. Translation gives CASAMRVGYGELFF.

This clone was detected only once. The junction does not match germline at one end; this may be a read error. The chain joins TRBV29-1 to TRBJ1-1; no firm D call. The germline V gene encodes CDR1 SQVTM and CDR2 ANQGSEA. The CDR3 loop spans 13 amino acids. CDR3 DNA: TGCAGCGTGGAAGAGGGAGAGAACACTGAAGCTTTCTTT. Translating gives CSVEEGENTEAFF.

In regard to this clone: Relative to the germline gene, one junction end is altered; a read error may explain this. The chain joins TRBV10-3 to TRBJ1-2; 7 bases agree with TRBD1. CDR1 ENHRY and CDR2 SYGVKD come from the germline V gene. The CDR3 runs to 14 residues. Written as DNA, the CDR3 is TGTGCCATCAACCCCGGGACAGTACTCTATGGCTACGCCTTC. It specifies CAINPGTVLYGYAF.

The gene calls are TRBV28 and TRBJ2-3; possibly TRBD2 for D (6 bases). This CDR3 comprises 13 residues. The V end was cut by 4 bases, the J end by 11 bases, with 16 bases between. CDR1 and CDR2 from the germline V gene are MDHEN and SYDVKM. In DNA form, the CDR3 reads TGTGCCAGCAGTTATTGGGGCGGGACTGAGCAGTATTTT. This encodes CASSYWGGTEQYF.

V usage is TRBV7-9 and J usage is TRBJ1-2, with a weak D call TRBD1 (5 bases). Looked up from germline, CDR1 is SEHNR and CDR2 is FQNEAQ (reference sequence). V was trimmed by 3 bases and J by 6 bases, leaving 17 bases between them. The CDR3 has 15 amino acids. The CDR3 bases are TGTGCCAGCAGCTTCGACGGGGGGTTTATCGATGGCTACACCTTC. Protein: CASSFDGGFIDGYTF.

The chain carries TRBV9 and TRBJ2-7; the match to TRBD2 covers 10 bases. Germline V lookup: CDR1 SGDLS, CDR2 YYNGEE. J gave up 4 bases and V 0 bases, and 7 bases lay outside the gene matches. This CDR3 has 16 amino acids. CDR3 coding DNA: TGTGCCAGCAGCGTAGGACCTGGGACTAGCGTTTACGAGCAGTACTTC. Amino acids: CASSVGPGTSVYEQYF.

CDR3 DNA: TGTGCCAGCACCCCAAGGGACAGGGTCTCAGATACGCAGTATTTT. This gives the protein CASTPRDRVSDTQYF. The chain recombines TRBV2 with TRBJ2-3, with 9 bases fitting TRBD1. CDR1 is SNHLY and CDR2 is FYNNEI in the germline V gene. The CDR3 runs 15 residues. The trim removed 7 bases at V and 4 bases at J, leaving 9 bases unmatched.

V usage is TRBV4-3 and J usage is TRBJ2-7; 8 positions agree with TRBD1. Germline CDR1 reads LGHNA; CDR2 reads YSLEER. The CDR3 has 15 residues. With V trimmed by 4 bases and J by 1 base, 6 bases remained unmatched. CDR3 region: CASSPTRQGSYEQYF. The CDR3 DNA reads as TGCGCCAGCAGCCCCACTCGACAGGGGTCCTACGAGCAGTACTTC.

Written as DNA, the CDR3 is TGTGCCAGCAGTTACGCAAGCGGGACCATCGACGAGCAGTACTTC. Translation gives CASSYASGTIDEQYF. The rearrangement uses TRBV6-5 and TRBJ2-7, with 7 nucleotides matching TRBD2. This CDR3 has 15 residues. Germline CDR1 reads MNHEY; CDR2 reads SVGAGI. The V gene end was trimmed by 2 bases and the J gene end by 5 bases; junction bases not matched to a gene: 9.

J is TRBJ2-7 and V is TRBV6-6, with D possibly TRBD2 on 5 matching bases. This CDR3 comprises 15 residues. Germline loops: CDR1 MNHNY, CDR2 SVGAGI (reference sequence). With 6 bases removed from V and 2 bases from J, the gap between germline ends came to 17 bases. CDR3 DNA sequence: TGTGCCAGCAGAGGTAGCGTTGGAGAGACCTACGAGCAGTACTTC. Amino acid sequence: CASRGSVGETYEQYF.

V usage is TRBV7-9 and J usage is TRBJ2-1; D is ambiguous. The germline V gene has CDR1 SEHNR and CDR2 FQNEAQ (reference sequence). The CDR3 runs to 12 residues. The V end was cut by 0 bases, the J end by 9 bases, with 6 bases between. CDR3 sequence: CASSLAQPEQFF. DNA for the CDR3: TGTGCCAGCAGCTTAGCGCAGCCTGAGCAGTTCTTC.

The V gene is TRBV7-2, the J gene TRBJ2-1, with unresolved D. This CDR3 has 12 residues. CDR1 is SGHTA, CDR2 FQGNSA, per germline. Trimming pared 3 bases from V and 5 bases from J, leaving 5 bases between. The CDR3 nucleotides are TGTGCCAGCAGCTTTTGGGACAATGAGCAGTTCTTC. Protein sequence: CASSFWDNEQFF. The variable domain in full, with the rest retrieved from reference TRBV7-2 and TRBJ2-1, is GAGVSQSPSNKVTEKGKDVELRCDPISGHTALYWYRQSLGQGLEFLIYFQGNSAPDKSGLPSDRFSAERTGGSVSTLTIQRTQQEDSAVYLCASSFWDNEQFFGPGTRLTVL.